The 15 T cell receptor beta chains in this list originate from one sample, sequenced in a study of breast tumors, draining lymph nodes, adjacent tissues. Axillary draining lymph nodes of breast cancer patients supplied the node samples. One entry per CDR3 protein, called by TCRdb with MiXCR from the multiplex PCR reads. The profile shows roughly 220,000 distinct CDR3 sequences, under 35% of them singletons. Sequenced input: axillary lymph node tissue. Receptors originate from a female donor with breast cancer. Some clones in this sample may be carry-over from other donors' samples.

This clonotype was counted ten times or more. The DNA for the CDR3 is TGCAGTGCTAGAGACCGACAGGAGCTGAGCAATCAGCCCCAGCATTTT. Its protein is CSARDRQELSNQPQHF. The gene calls are TRBV20-1 and TRBJ1-5; D might be TRBD1 (6 bases). This CDR3 spans 16 amino acids. V lost 0 bases and J lost 1, with 13 bases in between. Germline V CDR1 and CDR2: DFQATT, SNEGSKA (reference sequence).

This clonotype was detected many times. As DNA, the CDR3 is TGTGCCAGTAGTATATTCTGGACAGGGGGGGACTATGGCTACACCTTC. Its translation: CASSIFWTGGDYGYTF. V and J are TRBV19 and TRBJ1-2, with 10 nucleotides matching TRBD1. The CDR3 totals 16 residues. Germline values: CDR1 LNHDA, CDR2 SQIVND (reference sequence). The V segment lost 2 bases and the J segment 3 bases; nucleotides outside the gene matches: 6. Full variable domain (missing parts from reference TRBV19 and TRBJ1-2): DGGITQSPKYLFRKEGQNVTLSCEQNLNHDAMYWYRQDPGQGLRLIYYSQIVNDFQKGDIAEGYSVSREKKESFPLTVTSAQKNPTAFYLCASSIFWTGGDYGYTFGSGTRLTVV.

The table lists this clonotype with many counts. The rearrangement joins TRBV10-3 to TRBJ2-3, with no clear D. Per the germline V gene, CDR1 is ENHRY and CDR2 is SYGVKD. This CDR3 comprises 13 residues. V was pared by 0 bases and J by 7 bases, with 8 bases between. The CDR3 spells CAISESTDYTQYF. CDR3 in DNA: TGTGCCATCAGTGAGTCAACTGACTATACGCAGTATTTT.

The chain is built from TRBV18 and TRBJ2-5; TRBD2 matches 9 bases. V dropped 3 bases and J dropped 3; count of bases not matched to a gene: 2. Per germline, CDR1 KGHSH and CDR2 LQKENI. CDR3 size: 14 residues. CDR3: CASSPGLAKETQYF. CDR3 coding DNA: TGTGCCAGCTCACCGGGACTAGCCAAAGAGACCCAGTACTTC. Full variable domain (outside the CDR3, taken from reference TRBV18 and TRBJ2-5): NAGVMQNPRHLVRRRGQEARLRCSPMKGHSHVYWYRQLPEEGLKFMVYLQKENIIDESGMPKERFSAEFPKEGPSILRIQQVVRGDSAAYFCASSPGLAKETQYFGPGTRLLVL.

This clonotype was recorded many times. This sequence joins TRBV5-1 and TRBJ2-1; the match to TRBD2 covers 7 bases. This CDR3 comprises 15 residues. V was pared by 2 bases and J by 0 bases, with 2 bases of the junction left unmatched. Looked up from germline, CDR1 is SGHRS and CDR2 is YFSETQ. In nucleotides, the CDR3 is TGCGCCAGCAGCTTCGGCGGGAGCTCCTACAATGAGCAGTTCTTC. Translation gives CASSFGGSSYNEQFF.

The J gene is TRBJ2-7, the V gene TRBV2, with 12 positions matching TRBD2. With V trimmed by 5 bases and J by 7 bases, 12 bases remained unmatched. The CDR3 runs 16 residues. Germline assignment: CDR1 SNHLY and CDR2 FYNNEI. The CDR3 region is CASSLRTSGTGGEQYF. The CDR3 DNA is TGTGCCAGCAGTTTGAGGACTAGCGGGACGGGCGGGGAGCAGTACTTC.

This clonotype was seen ten or more times. This chain connects TRBV20-1 to TRBJ2-2, with 12 bases matching TRBD2. This CDR3 contains 16 residues. CDR1 and CDR2 (germline): DFQATT, SNEGSKA (reference sequence). J gave up 4 bases and V 5 bases, and 8 bases lay outside the gene matches. CDR3 in amino acids: CSARTSGNSLTGELFF. DNA for the CDR3: TGCAGTGCTCGGACTAGCGGGAACTCGCTCACCGGGGAGCTGTTTTTT.

The rearrangement uses TRBV18 and TRBJ2-2; D is undetermined. Germline V gives CDR1 KGHSH, CDR2 LQKENI. The V gene lost 3 bases and the J gene lost 1 base, with 15 bases spanning the gap. The CDR3 is 17 residues long. Written as DNA, the CDR3 is TGTGCCAGCTCACCCATGCCCCAAGTACAGAACACCGGGGAGCTGTTTTTT. Residues: CASSPMPQVQNTGELFF.

This clonotype was recorded a few times. The gene calls are TRBV6-2 or TRBV6-3 and TRBJ1-2; D might be TRBD1 (5 bases). This CDR3 region has 13 residues. Trimming cost V 6 bases and J 5 bases, with 13 bases left between them. Germline lookup yields CDR1 MNHEY and CDR2 SVGEGT. DNA of the CDR3: TGTGCCAGCAGCCCCGGACACACTTATGGCTACACCTTC. Protein product: CASSPGHTYGYTF.

This clonotype appeared once. This chain uses TRBV2 with TRBJ2-2; the match to TRBD1 covers 8 bases. The germline V gene encodes CDR1 SNHLY and CDR2 FYNNEI. Unmatched junction bases numbered 6, after V lost 7 bases and J lost 5 bases. The CDR3 runs to 14 residues. CDR3 loop: CASKGQGMTGELFF. Here the CDR3 DNA reads TGTGCCAGCAAAGGACAGGGCATGACCGGGGAGCTGTTTTTT.

This clonotype showed up many times. The chain uses TRBV7-2 and TRBJ1-6; D gene uncertain. V was pared by 1 base and J by 3 bases, with 13 bases between. Per the germline V gene, CDR1 is SGHTA and CDR2 is FQGNSA. The CDR3 is made up of 17 amino acids. Here the CDR3 reads CASSLDFYINYNSPLHF. The CDR3 region has the DNA TGTGCCAGCAGCTTAGACTTTTATATTAACTATAATTCACCCCTCCACTTT.

There are many counts of this clonotype. The DNA of the CDR3 is TGCAGTGCTAATTCTCAGGGGACCTCTGGCTCACCCCTCCACTTT. Its translation is CSANSQGTSGSPLHF. J is TRBJ1-6 and V is TRBV20-1; possibly TRBD1 for D (6 bases). Trimming removed 4 bases at V and 10 bases at J, with 20 bases between. This CDR3 comprises 15 residues. In germline, CDR1 is DFQATT, CDR2 SNEGSKA (reference sequence).

The chain employs TRBV7-9 and TRBJ2-4; the match to TRBD2 covers 16 bases. V dropped 0 bases and J dropped 8; count of bases not matched to a gene: 7. CDR1 and CDR2 (germline): SEHNR, FQNEAQ (reference sequence). The CDR3 has 18 amino acids. This CDR3 reads CASSLAGLAGGPGHIQYF. CDR3 in DNA: TGTGCCAGCAGCTTAGCGGGACTAGCGGGGGGGCCTGGGCACATTCAGTACTTC.

The table lists this clonotype with many counts. This chain links TRBV30 with TRBJ1-5; D gene ambiguous. In germline, CDR1 is GTSNPN, CDR2 SVGIG (reference sequence). Trimming took 1 base from V and 0 from J, leaving 1 base between them. CDR3 length: 12 amino acids. The CDR3 coding sequence is TGTGCCTGGAGTGGTAGCAATCAGCCCCAGCATTTT. Translating it yields CAWSGSNQPQHF.

This clonotype was counted ten times or more. The genes are TRBV5-8 and TRBJ1-2; D perhaps matches TRBD1 (5 bases). Trimming pared 0 bases from V and 9 bases from J, leaving 21 bases between. Germline V lookup: CDR1 SGHTS, CDR2 YDEGEE. The length of the CDR3 is 16 residues. The CDR3 sequence is CASSLGDSNRRVRYTF. Here the CDR3 DNA reads TGTGCCAGCAGCTTGGGCGACTCGAACAGGCGAGTTCGCTACACCTTC. The full variable domain, its missing parts supplied by reference TRBV5-8 and TRBJ1-2, is EAGVTQSPTHLIKTRGQQATLRCSPISGHTSVYWYQQALGLGLQFLLWYDEGEERNRGNFPPRFSGRQFPNYSSELNVNALELEDSALYLCASSLGDSNRRVRYTFGSGTRLTVV.